This T cell receptor (beta chain) was identified in a study of early T cells in non-severe SARS-CoV-2 infection. Regarding the study as a whole: Sequences matched to VDJdb favored anti-spike CD8 responses, while private and CD4 specificities were missed.

Each CDR3 protein is one row after TCRdb ran MiXCR on the 5' RACE reads. The top ten clones hold 3% to 3.5% of a sample with about 58,000 distinct CDR3 sequences, under 10% of them seen once. In its sample, this clonotype was seen a few times. Antigen: not known. The CDR3 extends over 11 amino acids. The germline V gene has CDR1 GTSNPN and CDR2 SVGIG (reference sequence). The V gene lost 4 bases and the J gene lost 1 base, with 4 bases spanning the gap. This rearrangement joins TRBV30 to TRBJ1-2; D is uncertain. Sequences were obtained from whole blood. The TCR comes from an adult who was a healthcare worker with PCR-confirmed SARS-CoV-2 infection or an uninfected control (not recorded which). CDR3 sequence reads: CAWMYNYGYTF. For the CDR3, the DNA is TGTGCCTGGATGTATAACTATGGCTACACCTTC.